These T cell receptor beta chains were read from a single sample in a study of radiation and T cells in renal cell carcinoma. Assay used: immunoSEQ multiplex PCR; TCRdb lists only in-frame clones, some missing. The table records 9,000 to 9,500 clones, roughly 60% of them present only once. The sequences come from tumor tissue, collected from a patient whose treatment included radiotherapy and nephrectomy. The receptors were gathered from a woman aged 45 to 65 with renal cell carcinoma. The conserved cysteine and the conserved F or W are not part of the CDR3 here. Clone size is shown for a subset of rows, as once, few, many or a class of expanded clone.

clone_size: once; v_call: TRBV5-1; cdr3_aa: ASSYSDRGNGELF
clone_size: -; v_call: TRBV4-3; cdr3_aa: ASSQVRRGSGYT
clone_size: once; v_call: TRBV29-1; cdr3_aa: SVGSRQGVNNEQF
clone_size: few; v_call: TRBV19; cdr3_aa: ASQDDRGKEKLF
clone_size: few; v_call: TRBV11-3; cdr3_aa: ASSLHPQGEQY
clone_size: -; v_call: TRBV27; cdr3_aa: ASRFRQDDSPLH
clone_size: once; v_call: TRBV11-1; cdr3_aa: ASSSYDRGNYGYT
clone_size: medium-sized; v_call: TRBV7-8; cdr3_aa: ASGVSEQY
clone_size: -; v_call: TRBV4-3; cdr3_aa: ASSQTLAGPYTDTQY
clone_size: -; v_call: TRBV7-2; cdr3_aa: ASSLAQGANYGYT
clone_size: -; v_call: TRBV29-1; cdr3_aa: SVKEGHSQH
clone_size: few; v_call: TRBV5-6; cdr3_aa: ASSLEGQGAGKLF
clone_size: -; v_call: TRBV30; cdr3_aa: AWSAQNIQY
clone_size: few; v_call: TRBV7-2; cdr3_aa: ASSWNRVSYEQY
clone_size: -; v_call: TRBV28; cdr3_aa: ASRDSRSNQPQH
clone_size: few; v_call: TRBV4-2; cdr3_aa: ASSQERRGNQPQH
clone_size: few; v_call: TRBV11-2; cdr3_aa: ASSLVRGPYSNQPQH
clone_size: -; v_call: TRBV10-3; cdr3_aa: AIKGLGTSNTEAF
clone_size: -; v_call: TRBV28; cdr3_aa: ASSSFVGAYEQF
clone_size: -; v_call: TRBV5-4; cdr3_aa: ASSPRTLTYEQY
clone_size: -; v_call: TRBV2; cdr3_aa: ASREGPAGYT
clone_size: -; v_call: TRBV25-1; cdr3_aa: ASSEVDSAYNEQF
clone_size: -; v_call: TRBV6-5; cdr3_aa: ASIRGGANTEAF
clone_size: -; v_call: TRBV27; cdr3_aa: ASSLSYDRGGEKLF
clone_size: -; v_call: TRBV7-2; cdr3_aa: ASSGTGVEKLF
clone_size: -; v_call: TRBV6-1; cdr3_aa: ASSEAEGQGNQPQH
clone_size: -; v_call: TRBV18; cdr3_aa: ASSLTTDRGPNEKLF
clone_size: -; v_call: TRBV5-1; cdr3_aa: ASSAVRGASEKLF
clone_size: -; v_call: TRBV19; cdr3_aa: ASSIDTPRVSEAF
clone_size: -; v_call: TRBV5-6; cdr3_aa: ASSFASTGTGREKLF
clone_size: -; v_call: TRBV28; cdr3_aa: ASSPPRGPLM
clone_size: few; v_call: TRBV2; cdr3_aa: ASRGGAEAYEQY
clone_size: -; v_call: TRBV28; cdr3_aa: ASSPTRVSYT
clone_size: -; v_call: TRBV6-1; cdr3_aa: ASSEYQKVTDTQY
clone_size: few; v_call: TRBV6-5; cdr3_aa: ASSREQGVTYEQY
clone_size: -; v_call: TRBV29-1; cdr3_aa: SVMTGSYEQY
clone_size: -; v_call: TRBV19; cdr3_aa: ASSIGSAASTDTQY
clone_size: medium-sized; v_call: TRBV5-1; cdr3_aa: ASSQTTTEAF
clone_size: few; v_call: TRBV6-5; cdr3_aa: ASIKAQNTEAF
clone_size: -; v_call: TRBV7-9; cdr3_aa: ASSSTTLYNEQF
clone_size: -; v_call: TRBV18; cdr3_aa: ASSPGQNTEAF
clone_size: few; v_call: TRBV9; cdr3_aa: ASSVAPTNEKLF
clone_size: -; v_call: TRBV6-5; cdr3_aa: ASSDGTGGDTQY
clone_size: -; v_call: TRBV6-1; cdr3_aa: ASSESGVTDTQY
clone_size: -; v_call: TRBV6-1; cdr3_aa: ASRGPNQPQH
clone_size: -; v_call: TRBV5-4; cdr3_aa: ASSLISQSEAF
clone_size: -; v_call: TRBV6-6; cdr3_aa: ASRDSTDTQY
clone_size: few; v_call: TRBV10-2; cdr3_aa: ASGHLKNIQY
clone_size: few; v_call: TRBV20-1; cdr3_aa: SAFFGGAQY
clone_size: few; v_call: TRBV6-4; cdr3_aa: ASSDSAGGNNEQF
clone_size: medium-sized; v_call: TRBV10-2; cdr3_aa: ASRQGARGTGELF
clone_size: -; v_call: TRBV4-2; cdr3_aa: ASNSGGDSSGNTIY
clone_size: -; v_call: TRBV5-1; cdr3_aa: ASTPTGTSGANEQF
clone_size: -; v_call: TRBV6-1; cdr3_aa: ASGSLGGVGEQY
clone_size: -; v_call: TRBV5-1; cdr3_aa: ASSLVGGASTDTQY
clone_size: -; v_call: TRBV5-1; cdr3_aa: ASSSLMWGARIIPYEQY
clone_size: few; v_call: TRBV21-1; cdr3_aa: ASSFRDDGYT
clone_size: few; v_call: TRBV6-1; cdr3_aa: ASSDIANTEAF
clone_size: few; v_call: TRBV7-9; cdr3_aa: ASQTDSNSPLH
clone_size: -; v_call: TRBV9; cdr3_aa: ASSRLRPQDEQF